Following are 32 T cell receptor beta chains from one sample sequenced in a study of control samples from healthy donors and cancer patients. Clones were read by immunoSEQ multiplex PCR, and TCRdb kept only the in-frame ones, dropping some. This table holds tens of thousands of clones, 85% to 95% found once. The source material was blood. The source is a man younger than 45 in good health.

V and J are TRBV7-9 and TRBJ1-2; D is possibly TRBD1 (5 bases). V was cut by 5 bases and J by 5 bases, with 21 bases left in between. The CDR3 extends over 16 amino acids. Germline CDR1 is SEHNR and CDR2 is FQNEAQ (reference sequence). CDR3 amino acids: CASSPTIGGGNYGYTF. For the CDR3, the DNA is TGTGCCAGCAGCCCAACCATCGGGGGGGGTAATTATGGCTACACCTTC.

The chain has TRBV7-9 and TRBJ1-1, with D possibly being TRBD1 (6 bases). The germline V and J ends were trimmed by 5 bases and 3 bases, with 13 bases remaining between them. Germline V gives CDR1 SEHNR, CDR2 FQNEAQ (reference sequence). CDR3 length equals 14 residues. The DNA of the CDR3 is TGTGCCAGCAGCCAAACAGGGATACACACTGAAGCTTTCTTT. Its protein product is CASSQTGIHTEAFF.

The chain links TRBV29-1 to TRBJ2-7; TRBD2 might be the D (5 bases). CDR3 length: 13 residues. Germline V gene sequence: CDR1 SQVTM, CDR2 ANQGSEA. Trimming shortened V by 4 bases and J by 6 bases, and 16 bases separated the two germline ends. For the CDR3, the DNA is TGCAGCGTTGTAGCGAGGGTGGATGCCGAGCAGTACTTC. Residues: CSVVARVDAEQYF.

This rearrangement joins TRBV5-6 to TRBJ1-5; 10 positions agree with TRBD1. CDR1 is SGHDT, CDR2 YYEEEE, per germline. This CDR3 region has 15 residues. V lost 4 bases to trimming and J lost 5 bases; unmatched junction nucleotides: 6. The DNA of the CDR3 is TGTGCCAGCAGCGTGGGGACAGGGGCCTATCAGCCCCAGCATTTT. Its translation is CASSVGTGAYQPQHF.

V usage is TRBV15 and J usage is TRBJ2-5; D might be TRBD2 (5 bases). CDR3 length: 13 residues. Germline loops: CDR1 LNHNV, CDR2 YYDKDF (reference sequence). V lost 2 bases, J lost 8 bases, and 12 bases lay in between. The CDR3 bases are TGTGCCACCAGCAGAAACACCGAGGGTACCCAGTACTTC. This encodes CATSRNTEGTQYF. The full variable domain, its missing parts supplied by reference TRBV15 and TRBJ2-5, is DAMVIQNPRYQVTQFGKPVTLSCSQTLNHNVMYWYQQKSSQAPKLLFHYYDKDFNNEADTPDNFQSRRPNTSFCFLDIRSPGLGDTAMYLCATSRNTEGTQYFGPGTRLLVL.

The genes are TRBV11-3 and TRBJ2-2; a weak D match, TRBD2 (5 bases). Trimming cost V 1 base and J 0 bases, with 12 bases left between them. There are 17 residues in the CDR3. Germline loops: CDR1 SGHNT, CDR2 YENEEA. CDR3 nucleotide sequence: TGTGCCAGCAGCTTAGTAAGTGGAGGAGCGAACACCGGGGAGCTGTTTTTT. Encoded protein: CASSLVSGGANTGELFF.

J is TRBJ2-2 and V is TRBV20-1; D gene unclear. The V end lost 3 bases, the J end lost 5 bases, and 4 bases lay between the germline ends. The germline V gene has CDR1 DFQATT and CDR2 SNEGSKA (reference sequence). This CDR3 region has 11 residues. Written as DNA, the CDR3 is TGCAGTGCTAGGTGGACCGGGGAGCTGTTTTTT. Its protein product is CSARWTGELFF.

This rearrangement joins TRBV6-6 to TRBJ1-1; no clear D. Between the trimmed V and J ends, which lost 3 bases and 6 bases, there was a span of 14 bases. The CDR3 loop spans 14 amino acids. Germline CDR1 reads MNHNY; CDR2 reads SVGAGI (reference sequence). The CDR3 bases are TGTGCCAGCAGTTATCTTCCCGATGGGGCTGAAGCTTTCTTT. It is translated as CASSYLPDGAEAFF.

The chain couples TRBV12-3 or TRBV12-4 to TRBJ2-7; no clear D gene. This CDR3 contains 12 residues. V was trimmed by 3 bases and J by 7 bases, leaving 10 bases between them. Written as DNA, the CDR3 is TGTGCCAGCAGTTTTAATCCCCAGGAGCAGTACTTC. It yields the protein CASSFNPQEQYF.

The genes are TRBV19 and TRBJ2-7; 7 bases are a match to TRBD1. The ends lost 5 bases at V and 1 base at J; junction bases unmatched: 5. This CDR3 is 14 amino acids long. Germline assignment: CDR1 LNHDA and CDR2 SQIVND (reference sequence). CDR3 bases: TGTGCCAGTAGTCCCCGGACAGGTTCCTACGAGCAGTACTTC. Translating it yields CASSPRTGSYEQYF.

The V gene is TRBV18, the J gene TRBJ2-2, with a possible D match to TRBD1 (5 bases). The germline gives CDR1 KGHSH, CDR2 LQKENI. The CDR3 extends over 13 amino acids. V lost 3 bases and J lost 7, with 9 bases in between. In DNA form, the CDR3 reads TGTGCCAGCTCACCTGACAGTTTCGGGGAGCTGTTTTTT. It codes for CASSPDSFGELFF.

The chain links TRBV6-5 to TRBJ1-1, with D uncertain. V lost 11 bases to trimming and J lost 2 bases, with 15 bases between them. Germline V gene sequence: CDR1 MNHEY, CDR2 SVGAGI. This CDR3 spans 13 amino acids. In DNA, the CDR3 is TGTGCCGCGAGACTCGGGCCCAACACTGAAGCTTTCTTT. Its protein is CAARLGPNTEAFF.

The rearrangement joins TRBV7-2 to TRBJ2-7; no clear D gene. V lost 2 bases to trimming and J lost 2 bases, with 10 bases between them. CDR3 size: 14 residues. Germline CDR1 and CDR2: SGHTA and FQGNSA. The CDR3 spells CASSLRRQTYEQYF. CDR3 nucleotides: TGTGCCAGCAGCTTACGCCGACAAACCTACGAGCAGTACTTC.

The gene calls are TRBV30 and TRBJ1-1; 7 bases match TRBD1. CDR1 is GTSNPN and CDR2 is SVGIG in the germline V gene (reference sequence). This CDR3 is built from 12 residues. V trimming: 4 bases; J trimming: 1 base; junction bases outside the gene matches: 0. The CDR3 region is CAWNRGNTEAFF. In nucleotides, the CDR3 is TGTGCCTGGAACAGGGGGAACACTGAAGCTTTCTTT.

The chain links TRBV3-1 (or the pseudogene TRBV3-2) to TRBJ2-7; no reliable D call. CDR1 and CDR2 (germline): LGHDT, YNNKEL (reference sequence). CDR3 length equals 12 residues. V was shortened by 4 bases and J by 3 bases, with 7 bases between the two germline ends. CDR3 in amino acids: CASSLGLYEQYF. CDR3 DNA: TGTGCCAGCAGCCTCGGGCTCTACGAGCAGTACTTC.

The V gene is TRBV13, the J gene TRBJ2-7; D is ambiguous. This CDR3 is built from 11 residues. CDR1 is PRHDT and CDR2 is FYEKMQ in the germline V gene (reference sequence). V lost 5 bases, J lost 5 bases, and 7 bases lay in between. CDR3 amino acids: CASSQSHEQYF. The CDR3 coding sequence is TGTGCCAGCAGCCAGAGCCACGAGCAGTACTTC.

The chain has TRBV5-4 and TRBJ1-6; 7 nucleotides match TRBD1. The trim removed 0 bases at V and 7 bases at J, leaving 7 bases unmatched. There are 16 residues in the CDR3. Germline V gene lookup returns CDR1 SGHNT and CDR2 YYREEE (reference sequence). The CDR3, as DNA: TGTGCCAGCAGCTTGGGAAGGGGGCTAACAAATTCACCCCTCCACTTT. Amino acids: CASSLGRGLTNSPLHF. Looking up the rest from reference TRBV5-4 and TRBJ1-6 gives the full variable domain: ETGVTQSPTHLIKTRGQQVTLRCSSQSGHNTVSWYQQALGQGPQFIFQYYREEENGRGNFPPRFSGLQFPNYSSELNVNALELDDSALYLCASSLGRGLTNSPLHFGNGTRLTVT.

This clone was detected once. The V and J genes are TRBV14 and TRBJ1-3; D is unresolved. The CDR3 spans 17 residues. CDR1 is SGHDN, CDR2 FVKESK, per germline. V lost 1 base, J lost 0 bases, and 13 bases lay in between. The CDR3 DNA is TGTGCCAGCAGCCAAGGGGTTAAGGGTTTCTCTGGAAACACCATATATTTT. This gives the protein CASSQGVKGFSGNTIYF.

The gene calls are TRBV30 and TRBJ2-7; 9 bases map to TRBD2. The CDR3 is 12 residues long. CDR1 and CDR2 from the germline V gene are GTSNPN and SVGIG (reference sequence). CDR3 nucleotide sequence: TGTGCTTGGCGGGGGGGGCCCTACGAGCAGTACTTC. It is translated as CAWRGGPYEQYF.

The V gene is TRBV7-6, the J gene TRBJ1-1; weak D call: TRBD1 (6 bases). This CDR3 has 15 amino acids. V dropped 1 base and J dropped 8 bases, with 17 bases sitting between them. Germline CDR1 SGHVS, CDR2 FNYEAQ. CDR3 coding DNA: TGTGCCAGCAGCTTAGAGCCCGGGGGGCGAGGGGAAGCTTTCTTT. Amino acid sequence: CASSLEPGGRGEAFF.

CDR3 sequence (DNA): TGTGCCAGCAGCTTGACCGGGACAAGGCTAGCCAAAAACATTCAGTACTTC. Encoded protein: CASSLTGTRLAKNIQYF. The rearrangement uses TRBV7-9 and TRBJ2-4; a possible D gene is TRBD1 (6 bases). Germline CDR1 is SEHNR and CDR2 is FQNEAQ (reference sequence). The ends were cut back, 3 bases at V and 0 bases at J, with 15 bases in the middle. The CDR3 covers 17 residues.

The rearrangement links TRBV11-2 to TRBJ2-1, with 12 bases fitting TRBD2. Losses at the gene ends were 2 bases for V and 10 bases for J; bases not matched to a gene: 9. CDR3 length: 16 amino acids. Germline CDR1 is SGHAT and CDR2 is FQNNGV. CDR3 protein: CASSLTSGRPFGEQFF. The CDR3 DNA is TGTGCCAGCAGCTTAACTAGCGGGAGGCCCTTTGGGGAGCAGTTCTTC.

The V call is TRBV28, the J call TRBJ2-7; 14 nucleotides match TRBD2. The CDR3 has 14 amino acids. Germline-derived CDR1 and CDR2 are MDHEN and SYDVKM. J lost 7 bases, V lost 5 bases, and 4 bases had no gene match. DNA for the CDR3: TGTGCCAGCAGTGGACTAGCGGGAGGTCGAGAGCAGTACTTC. This gives the protein CASSGLAGGREQYF.

In nucleotides, the CDR3 is TGCGCCAGCAGCCAACGCAGACAGGGGGCGAGGGCAGATACGCAGTATTTT. Translated, it gives CASSQRRQGARADTQYF. This chain joins TRBV4-1 and TRBJ2-3; 10 bases agree with TRBD1. The ends lost 2 bases at V and 4 bases at J; junction bases unmatched: 9. Germline assignment: CDR1 MGHRA and CDR2 YSYEKL. The CDR3 spans 17 residues.

The chain is built from TRBV6-5 and TRBJ2-5, with 8 bases fitting TRBD2. The V gene's germline CDR1 is MNHEY and CDR2 SVGAGI. V trimming: 6 bases; J trimming: 7 bases; junction bases outside the gene matches: 10. CDR3 length: 14 amino acids. Here the CDR3 DNA reads TGTGCCAGCAGCCTAGGACTAGCCCTAGGGACCCAGTACTTC. It specifies CASSLGLALGTQYF.

The rearrangement joins TRBV12-3 or TRBV12-4 to TRBJ2-7; D is unclear. V lost 5 bases to trimming and J lost 0 bases, with 8 bases between them. The CDR3 has 13 residues. The CDR3 sequence: CASSLGGSYEQYF. Written as DNA, the CDR3 is TGTGCCAGCAGTCTCGGCGGCTCCTACGAGCAGTACTTC.

The CDR3: CASSQEEGQYNQPQHF. The CDR3 bases are TGCGCCAGCAGCCAAGAAGAAGGACAGTACAATCAGCCCCAGCATTTT. J is TRBJ1-5 and V is TRBV4-1; D is possibly TRBD1 (6 bases). Deletions cut 0 bases from V and 3 bases from J, with 12 bases between. Germline V gene lookup returns CDR1 MGHRA and CDR2 YSYEKL. CDR3 length equals 16 residues.

The chain combines TRBV5-1 with TRBJ2-1, with 9 bases aligning to TRBD1. Germline V gene lookup returns CDR1 SGHRS and CDR2 YFSETQ. Trimming took 0 bases from V and 6 from J; bases not matched to a gene: 7. The length of the CDR3 is 16 residues. The CDR3 DNA reads as TGCGCCAGCAGCTTGGGGCTGGACAGGGGACGCAATGAGCAGTTCTTC. Translation gives CASSLGLDRGRNEQFF. The full variable domain, rest sourced from reference TRBV5-1 and TRBJ2-1, is KAGVTQTPRYLIKTRGQQVTLSCSPISGHRSVSWYQQTPGQGLQFLFEYFSETQRNKGNFPGRFSGRQFSNSRSEMNVSTLELGDSALYLCASSLGLDRGRNEQFFGPGTRLTVL.

The V call is TRBV27, the J call TRBJ1-5, with 8 nucleotides matching TRBD1. The CDR3 runs to 13 residues. CDR1 is MNHEY, CDR2 SMNVEV, per germline (reference sequence). The J segment lost 5 bases and the V segment lost 5 bases, leaving 2 bases of the junction unmatched. The CDR3 DNA sequence: TGTGCCAGCAGTGTACAGGGGGATCAGCCCCAGCATTTT. Protein: CASSVQGDQPQHF.

The chain has TRBV3-1 (or the pseudogene TRBV3-2) and TRBJ2-7, with 9 bases aligning to TRBD2. The V gene's germline CDR1 is LGHDT and CDR2 YNNKEL (reference sequence). This CDR3 contains 14 residues. Losses at the gene ends were 7 bases for V and 2 bases for J; bases not matched to a gene: 6. This chain's CDR3 is CASTPGLATYEQYF. The CDR3 coding sequence is TGTGCCAGCACCCCGGGACTAGCAACCTACGAGCAGTACTTC.

In its sample, this clone was seen a few times. The rearrangement links TRBV6-2 or TRBV6-3 to TRBJ2-2; no clear D. Germline V gene sequence: CDR1 MNHEY, CDR2 SVGEGT. This CDR3 spans 14 amino acids. The V gene lost 0 bases and the J gene lost 6 bases, with 8 bases spanning the gap. The CDR3 protein is CASSYSGPPGELFF. The CDR3, as DNA: TGTGCCAGCAGTTACTCGGGCCCCCCCGGGGAGCTGTTTTTT.

The genes are TRBV7-9 and TRBJ2-7; TRBD2 aligns across 8 bases. CDR3 length equals 15 residues. Germline values: CDR1 SEHNR, CDR2 FQNEAQ (reference sequence). V gave up 2 bases and J gave up 0 bases; unmatched junction bases: 3. CDR3 sequence (DNA): TGTGCCAGCAGCTTAAGCGGGGGTAGCTCCTACGAGCAGTACTTC. This gives the protein CASSLSGGSSYEQYF.